Listed below are T cell receptor beta chains from one sample, sequenced in a study of blood T cell repertoires in COVID-19. Some clones are missing from TCRdb's copy, which holds only in-frame ones; the method was immunoSEQ multiplex PCR. Here the sample spans 300,000 to 450,000 clones, roughly 86% being singletons. The material sequenced was peripheral blood. The origin of the receptors is a woman aged 25 to 45 with COVID-19, enrolled during active disease. CDR3s include the opening cysteine and the closing phenylalanine or tryptophan. A D gene is named only where the DNA matches it firmly. Clone size appears in some rows only: once, few, many, or a class for an expanded clone.

v_gene	abundance	j_gene	d_gene	CDR3nt	CDR3aa
TRBV6-6	NA	TRBJ2-1	TRBD2	TGTGCCAGCAGTGCCCCGGGAGCGGGAAATGAGCAGTTCTTC	CASSAPGAGNEQFF
TRBV19	NA	TRBJ2-2	NA	TGTGCCAGTAGTAAAGGGACTCTATTTAACACCGGGGAGCTGTTTTTT	CASSKGTLFNTGELFF
TRBV9	NA	TRBJ2-1	TRBD2	TGTGCCAGCAGCGTAGTGGGCGGGAGGTCGGATGAGCAGTTCTTC	CASSVVGGRSDEQFF
TRBV9	many	TRBJ2-7	NA	TGTGCCAGCAGCGTAGAGGTAGGGGGTGTCGACGAGCAGTACTTC	CASSVEVGGVDEQYF
TRBV18	NA	TRBJ1-2	TRBD1	TGTGCCAGCTCACCACCGGACAGGGCGGGCGGCTACACCTTC	CASSPPDRAGGYTF
TRBV9	NA	TRBJ2-3	TRBD1	TGTGCCAGCAGCGCGTCGACAGGGGGGAGAGATACGCAGTATTTT	CASSASTGGRDTQYF
TRBV6-1	NA	TRBJ1-3	NA	TGTGCCAGCAGTGAAGTGGCAGGGGTTCACGGAAACACCATATATTTT	CASSEVAGVHGNTIYF
TRBV15	NA	TRBJ1-6	TRBD1	TGTGCCACTTCCAAGGACAGGGAGGGCTCACCCCTCCACTTT	CATSKDREGSPLHF
TRBV2	NA	TRBJ2-7	TRBD2	TGTGCCAGCAGTGTCCTAGCGGGAGTCAGTTTCTACGAGCAGTACTTC	CASSVLAGVSFYEQYF
TRBV19	NA	TRBJ1-2	NA	TGTGCCAGTACTCTAGGTGGGGCGCAGGACTATGGCTACACCTTC	CASTLGGAQDYGYTF
TRBV11-2	NA	TRBJ1-5	TRBD1	TGTGCCAGCAGCCCTTATCCGGGACAGAATCAGCCCCAGCATTTT	CASSPYPGQNQPQHF
TRBV27	NA	TRBJ2-7	TRBD2	TGTGCCAGCAGTTTCCTAGCGGGAGTCGAGCAGTACTTC	CASSFLAGVEQYF
TRBV25-1	NA	TRBJ1-4	NA	TGTGCCAGCAGTGATAGTGGCGGCCCGGGAAAACTGTTTTTT	CASSDSGGPGKLFF
TRBV5-1	NA	TRBJ1-1	NA	TGCGCCAGCAGCTCCAGGGTGTCCCAACGGGACACTGAAGCTTTCTTT	CASSSRVSQRDTEAFF
TRBV6-5	NA	TRBJ1-2	NA	TGTGCCAGCGGGCGGGGAGTGATGAATGGCTACACCTTC	CASGRGVMNGYTF
TRBV18	NA	TRBJ1-3	NA	TGTGCCAGCTCACCGACAGCCGGCCCCTCTGGAAACACCATATATTTT	CASSPTAGPSGNTIYF
TRBV5-1	NA	TRBJ2-2	NA	TGCGCCAGCAGGTACCTGACAGGGAACACCGGGGAGCTGTTTTTT	CASRYLTGNTGELFF
TRBV10-1	NA	TRBJ1-1	TRBD1	TGCGCCTCGGCGACAGGGCTGAACACTGAAGCTTTCTTT	CASATGLNTEAFF
TRBV7-9	NA	TRBJ1-1	NA	TGTGCCAGCAGCTTAATACAGCCTGAAGCTTTCTTT	CASSLIQPEAFF
TRBV27	NA	TRBJ2-3	TRBD2	TGTGCCAGCAGTCTCGGACTAGCTAGCACAGATACGCAGTATTTT	CASSLGLASTDTQYF
TRBV20-1	NA	TRBJ2-7	NA	TGCAGTGCCACGGGCGGGTTCGAGCAGTACTTC	CSATGGFEQYF
TRBV11-3	NA	TRBJ2-1	TRBD2	TGTGCCAGCAGCCCTGGGACTAGCGGGAGAAAATACAATGAGCAGTTCTTC	CASSPGTSGRKYNEQFF
TRBV25-1	NA	TRBJ2-1	NA	TGTGCCAGCAGTGAATTAGGGGGGGGCTACAATGAGCAGTTCTTC	CASSELGGGYNEQFF
TRBV9	once	TRBJ2-2	TRBD2	TGTGCCAGCAGCGGGGGGGGACTAGCCCCTTTTGGGACCGGGGAGCTGTTTTTT	CASSGGGLAPFGTGELFF
TRBV3-1/TRBV3-2	NA	TRBJ2-1	NA	TGTGCCAGCAGCCAAGGCGGGAATGAGCAGTTCTTC	CASSQGGNEQFF
TRBV30	NA	TRBJ2-7	TRBD1	TGTGCCTACCATGACAGGGGGCTAGGCGAGCAGTACTTC	CAYHDRGLGEQYF
TRBV7-9	NA	TRBJ2-3	TRBD2	TGTGCCAGCAGCAGGACTAGCGGGAGCGCAGATACGCAGTATTTT	CASSRTSGSADTQYF
TRBV27	NA	TRBJ2-1	NA	TGTGCCAGCAGGACACTAGGGAGCTCCTACAATGAGCAGTTCTTC	CASRTLGSSYNEQFF
TRBV19	NA	TRBJ2-2	TRBD2	TGTGCCAGTAGTGGACTAGCGGTTACCGGGGAGCTGTTTTTT	CASSGLAVTGELFF
TRBV2	NA	TRBJ1-4	NA	TGTGCCAGCAGTGAATTGGGGCGGTGGAATGAAAAACTGTTTTTT	CASSELGRWNEKLFF
TRBV11-2	NA	TRBJ2-7	NA	TGTGCCAGCTCCCACGGGAGTATCTACGAGCAGTACTTC	CASSHGSIYEQYF
TRBV6-2/TRBV6-3	NA	TRBJ2-3	NA	TGTGCCAGCAGTGACGCCTTGGACAACACAGATACGCAGTATTTT	CASSDALDNTDTQYF
TRBV7-3	NA	TRBJ2-2	TRBD2	TGTGCCAGCAGCTTAATAGCGGGAGGGCCAGGCACCGGGGAGCTGTTTTTT	CASSLIAGGPGTGELFF
TRBV4-2	NA	TRBJ1-4	TRBD1	TGTGCCAGCAGCCAAGCTGGGACAGGGAGTGAAAAACTGTTTTTT	CASSQAGTGSEKLFF
TRBV15	NA	TRBJ2-6	NA	TGTGCCACCAGCTCTCGGGAGCCTGGGGCCAACGTCCTGACTTTC	CATSSREPGANVLTF
TRBV5-1	NA	TRBJ2-7	TRBD1	TGCGCCAGCAGCATCCACGGGACAGGGGGCGCCGAGCAGTACTTC	CASSIHGTGGAEQYF
TRBV2	NA	TRBJ2-7	NA	TGTGCCAGCAGTGAAGAGCGGGTGTCCTACGAGCAGTACTTC	CASSEERVSYEQYF
TRBV28	NA	TRBJ2-7	TRBD1	TGTGCCAGCAGTTTATTGGGACAGAGTTTCTCCTACGAGCAGTACTTC	CASSLLGQSFSYEQYF